This T cell receptor (beta chain) was captured in a study of cytomegalovirus exposure and HLA in healthy donors. CDR3 length: 14 residues. V dropped 0 bases and J dropped 4 bases, with 7 bases sitting between them. Per germline, CDR1 SGHRS and CDR2 YFSETQ. Study-wide points: Productive rates of about 90% or about 30% were seen for most TCR beta V segments in an earlier analysis. Excluded were some V segments that proved indistinguishable, including TRBV6-2 and TRBV6-3.

PCR primers comprised 60 Vbeta and 13 Jbeta primers. The method was immunoSEQ multiplex PCR; TCRdb's version includes in-frame clones alone and lacks a portion of them. The top ten hold over 0.95% of the sample, which has some 200,000 clones, approximately 90% seen once. A remark on this clone: What it binds is unknown.

The chain uses TRBV5-1 and TRBJ2-2; D gene unclear. The sequence came from a woman aged 18-29 years in good health and CMV-seronegative. The sequencing input was PBMCs. The CDR3 loop is CASSLVGFTGELFF. DNA of the CDR3: TGCGCCAGCAGCTTGGTCGGTTTCACCGGGGAGCTGTTTTTT.